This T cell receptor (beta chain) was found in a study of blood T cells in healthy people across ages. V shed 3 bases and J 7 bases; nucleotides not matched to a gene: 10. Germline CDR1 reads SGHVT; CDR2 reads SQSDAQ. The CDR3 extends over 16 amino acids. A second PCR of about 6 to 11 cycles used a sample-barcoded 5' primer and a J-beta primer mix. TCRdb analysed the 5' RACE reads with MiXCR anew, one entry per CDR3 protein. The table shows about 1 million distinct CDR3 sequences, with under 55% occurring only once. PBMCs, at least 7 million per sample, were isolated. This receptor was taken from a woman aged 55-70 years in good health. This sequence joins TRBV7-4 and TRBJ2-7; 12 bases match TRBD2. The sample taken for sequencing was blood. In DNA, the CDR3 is TGTGCCAGCAGCTTCGTAAGACTAGCGGGAGCACAAGAGCAGTACTTC. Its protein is CASSFVRLAGAQEQYF.